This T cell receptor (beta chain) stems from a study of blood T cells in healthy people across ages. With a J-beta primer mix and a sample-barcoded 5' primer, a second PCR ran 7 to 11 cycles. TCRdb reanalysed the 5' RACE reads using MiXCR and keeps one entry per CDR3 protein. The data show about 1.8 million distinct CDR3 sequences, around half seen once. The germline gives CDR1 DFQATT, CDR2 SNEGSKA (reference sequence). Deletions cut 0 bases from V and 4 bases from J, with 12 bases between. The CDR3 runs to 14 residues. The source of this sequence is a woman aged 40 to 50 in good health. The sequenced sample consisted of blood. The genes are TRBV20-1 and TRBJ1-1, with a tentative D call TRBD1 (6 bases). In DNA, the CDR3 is TGCAGTGCTAGAGATCGACGCAGGGGCACTGAAGCTTTCTTT. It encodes CSARDRRRGTEAFF.